These T cell receptor beta chains were read from a single sample in a study of blood T cell repertoires in COVID-19. Libraries were prepared by immunoSEQ multiplex PCR; TCRdb keeps only in-frame clonotypes and omits some of them. The data contain about 210,000 clones, 81% of them singletons. Sample: PBMCs or T cells enriched from blood (not recorded which). The receptor source for this set is a woman between 45 and 60 years old with acute COVID-19. Both conserved end residues are part of each CDR3. The D gene is left open where the match is weak. Size is omitted from some rows. Given values are once, few, many or a class for expanded clones.

clone_size j_call d_call v_call cdr3_nt cdr3_aa
- TRBJ1-6 TRBD1 TRBV18 TGTGCCAGCTCACGGGACAGGGACTCACCCCTCCACTTT CASSRDRDSPLHF
- TRBJ2-5 - TRBV27 TGTGCCAGCAGTTCTACGTTCCAAGAGACCCAGTACTTC CASSSTFQETQYF
once TRBJ2-4 TRBD2 TRBV12-5 TGTGCTAGTGGTCCCATGCCCACTAGCGGGGGGGCGAACATTCAGTACTTC CASGPMPTSGGANIQYF
- TRBJ2-3 - TRBV7-6 TGTGCCAGCAGCTTAGTCACCGGGACGCAGTATTTT CASSLVTGTQYF
- TRBJ2-1 - TRBV6-2/TRBV6-3 TGTGCCAGCAGTCCACTTGAAGGGACATCCTCCTACAATGAGCAGTTCTTC CASSPLEGTSSYNEQFF
- TRBJ2-5 TRBD2 TRBV5-1 TGCGCCAGCAGCTCCGGGACTAGCGGGAGTCGGTCGGAGACCCAGTACTTC CASSSGTSGSRSETQYF
- TRBJ1-4 - TRBV5-1 TGCGCCAGCAGCTTGGAGAGAACTAATGAAAAACTGTTTTTT CASSLERTNEKLFF
- TRBJ2-5 - TRBV5-4 TGTGCCAGCAGCCGTCAGAAACAGGGACAAGAGACCCAGTACTTC CASSRQKQGQETQYF
few TRBJ2-5 TRBD1 TRBV7-8 TGTGCCAGCAGCCGTGGACAGGGAGAGACCCAGTACTTC CASSRGQGETQYF
once TRBJ2-7 - TRBV6-5 TGTGCCAGCAGTTATGGGGGGAAGGTACTCTTC CASSYGGKVLF
- TRBJ2-3 - TRBV19 TGTGCCAGTAGTCCGGGTAACCTCCGCACAGATACGCAGTATTTT CASSPGNLRTDTQYF
few TRBJ2-2 TRBD1 TRBV10-2 TGCGCCAGCAGTTCACCGCAGGGGGCGCCTACCGGGGAGCTGTTTTTT CASSSPQGAPTGELFF
- TRBJ1-1 - TRBV5-5 TGTGCCAGCAGCTTGGGATTCGGGAACACTGAAGCTTTCTTT CASSLGFGNTEAFF
once TRBJ2-2 - TRBV3-1/TRBV3-2 TGTGCCAGCAGCCAAGTGCGTGTATTGAACACCGGGGAGCTGTTTTTT CASSQVRVLNTGELFF
few TRBJ1-4 - TRBV5-8 TGTGCCAGCAGCTTTTCCGGACTAAATGAAAAACTGTTTTTT CASSFSGLNEKLFF
- TRBJ2-1 - TRBV11-3 TGTGCCAGCAGCACCAGCGGGAATGAGCAGTTCTTC CASSTSGNEQFF
- TRBJ2-2 - TRBV5-1 TGCGCCAGCAGCCGAACTACAGGGAGAGTCACCGGGGAGCTGTTTTTT CASSRTTGRVTGELFF
- TRBJ1-1 - TRBV7-2 TGTGCCAGCAGCTTTGAAGGAGGGGGGGGCACTGAAGCTTTCTTT CASSFEGGGGTEAFF
- TRBJ2-7 TRBD2 TRBV7-2 TGTGCCAGCAGCGGCGGGACTAGCGGGGCCTACGAGCAGTACTTC CASSGGTSGAYEQYF
- TRBJ2-7 TRBD1 TRBV5-1 TGCGCCAGCAGCTTAGGGGGCGCTGGTTACGAGCAGTACTTC CASSLGGAGYEQYF
- TRBJ1-5 TRBD1 TRBV6-5 TGTGCCAGCAGTTCAGGGGGTTCGGGCAATCAGCCCCAGCATTTT CASSSGGSGNQPQHF
- TRBJ1-6 - TRBV10-3 TGTGCCATCAGTGAGTCGGGGGGAAATTCACCCCTCCACTTT CAISESGGNSPLHF
- TRBJ2-2 - TRBV24-1 TGTGCCACCAGTGAGAGGGTCGACACCGGGGAGCTGTTTTTT CATSERVDTGELFF
- TRBJ2-6 TRBD1 TRBV29-1 TGCAGCGCAAGAGTGCCGGGACAGCACTCTGGGGCCAACGTCCTGACTTTC CSARVPGQHSGANVLTF
- TRBJ1-6 TRBD1 TRBV10-3 TGTGCCATCAGCTCAAACGTCGGACAGGGGGGCAATTCACCCCTCCACTTT CAISSNVGQGGNSPLHF
once TRBJ2-3 - TRBV20-1 TGCAGTGCTAGTGGGGCACGAACAGATACGCAGTATTTT CSASGARTDTQYF
- TRBJ2-2 - TRBV7-9 TGTGCCAGCAGCTTACAGAACCTTAACACCGGGGAGCTGTTTTTT CASSLQNLNTGELFF
once TRBJ1-4 - TRBV28 TGTGCCAGCAGTTTTGCAGGGGCACGAAATGAAAAACTGTTTTTT CASSFAGARNEKLFF
- TRBJ1-1 - TRBV29-1 TGCAGCGTTGCAGGGCAGAAAATAGAAGCTTTCTTT CSVAGQKIEAFF
- TRBJ2-3 - TRBV3-1/TRBV3-2 TGTGCCAGCAGCAAGCCCGGACAGACAGATACGCAGTATTTT CASSKPGQTDTQYF
- TRBJ2-1 TRBD2 TRBV2 TGTGCCAGCAGTTCGGGACTACCTAACAATGAGCAGTTCTTC CASSSGLPNNEQFF
- TRBJ2-5 TRBD1 TRBV4-3 TGCGCCAGCAGCCCGGGACAGGGAGGGGAGACCCAGTACTTC CASSPGQGGETQYF
- TRBJ2-1 TRBD1 TRBV7-9 TGTGCCAGCAGCTATGGACAGGGCGGGTACAATGAGCAGTTCTTC CASSYGQGGYNEQFF
- TRBJ1-2 TRBD1 TRBV27 TGTGCCAGCAGTTTATCCGCTTCCGGGACAGGTTTCGGCTACACCTTC CASSLSASGTGFGYTF
- TRBJ2-7 - TRBV7-2 TGTGCCAGCAGCTATAGAGGCGGGGACAGTTCCTACGAGCAGTACTTC CASSYRGGDSSYEQYF
- TRBJ1-1 TRBD1 TRBV29-1 TGCAGCGGTGGGGAAGGGGGCGTCACTGAAGCTTTCTTT CSGGEGGVTEAFF
- TRBJ2-2 TRBD1 TRBV11-3 TGTGCCAGCAGCCCTCGGAGGACAGGGTACACCGGGGAGCTGTTTTTT CASSPRRTGYTGELFF
- TRBJ2-5 - TRBV7-2 TGTGCCAGCAGCTTAAGGGGGGGGGAGACATTGGGAGAGACCCAGTACTTC CASSLRGGETLGETQYF
- TRBJ1-5 - TRBV16 TGTGCCAGCAGCCAATTTGGGGACACCCCGCAACGGCCCCAGCATTTT CASSQFGDTPQRPQHF
once TRBJ1-6 - TRBV10-1 TGCGCCAGCAGTGATCTAGCGGACGGGGAGTATAATTCACCCCTCCACTTT CASSDLADGEYNSPLHF
- TRBJ1-4 TRBD1 TRBV5-1 TGCGCCAGCAGCTTGGGGGGCCAGACAGGGGCTAATGAAAAACTGTTTTTT CASSLGGQTGANEKLFF
- TRBJ1-5 TRBD1 TRBV19 TGTGCCAGTAGTACTACGGACAGGGGGGCCCAGCATTTT CASSTTDRGAQHF
- TRBJ1-1 TRBD1 TRBV6-1 TGTGCCAGCAGTGAAACCGGGACAGGGGCCGGTGAAGCTTTCTTT CASSETGTGAGEAFF
- TRBJ2-1 TRBD1 TRBV7-2 TGTGCAGGGGGCGACAGGGTGGTAAATGAGCAGTTCTTC CAGGDRVVNEQFF
- TRBJ1-1 - TRBV18 TGTGCCAGCTCACCGGCGCAGGGCACTGAAGCTTTCTTT CASSPAQGTEAFF
- TRBJ2-7 TRBD1 TRBV11-2 TGTGCCAGCAGCTTAGCTCCCGGGACAGGGGGATACGAGCAGTACTTC CASSLAPGTGGYEQYF
few TRBJ2-7 TRBD1 TRBV5-6 TGTGCCAGCCGTTCGCTATGGGGACAGGGGACCTACGAGCAGTACTTC CASRSLWGQGTYEQYF
once TRBJ2-7 TRBD1 TRBV18 TGTGCCAGCTCACCACCGGGTCAGGGGGCAGAGGAGCAGTACTTC CASSPPGQGAEEQYF
- TRBJ1-2 - TRBV28 TGTGCCAGCGGCGAGGCTGGGTATGGCTACACCTTC CASGEAGYGYTF
- TRBJ2-2 - TRBV14 TGTGCCAGCAGCCACCTAGGGGTCGGAAACACCGGGGAGCTGTTTTTT CASSHLGVGNTGELFF
- TRBJ1-2 TRBD1 TRBV13 TGTGCCAGCAGCTCGACGGACAGGGGTGGCTACACCTTC CASSSTDRGGYTF
- TRBJ2-1 - TRBV10-3 TGTGCCATCAGTACAGTGGGGGGATCCTACAATGAGCAGTTCTTC CAISTVGGSYNEQFF
- TRBJ2-7 - TRBV7-9 TGTGCCAGCAGCCCCCGGGGACTCACGAGCTCCTACGAGCAGTACTTC CASSPRGLTSSYEQYF
- TRBJ2-2 - TRBV6-4 TGTGCCAGCAGTCCGACTGTGAACACCGGGGAGCTGTTTTTT CASSPTVNTGELFF